Listed here are 14 T cell receptor beta chains from one sample, sequenced in a study of blood T cells in healthy people across ages. With a J-beta primer mix and a sample-barcoded 5' primer, a second PCR ran 7 to 11 cycles. TCRdb redid the calling of the 5' RACE reads with MiXCR, one entry per CDR3 protein. The sample includes roughly 1.7 million distinct CDR3 sequences, about 31% of them seen just once. The specimen was blood. All receptors come from a young woman in good health.

The chain uses TRBV7-9 and TRBJ2-1, with 7 bases fitting TRBD2. The junction had 10 bases not matched to a gene; V was cut back by 3 bases and J by 8 bases. Germline lookup yields CDR1 SEHNR and CDR2 FQNEAQ (reference sequence). There are 15 residues in the CDR3. The CDR3 DNA reads as TGTGCCAGCAGCTTCCTAGCGGAAGGGCTAGATGAGCAGTTCTTC. This codes for CASSFLAEGLDEQFF.

The chain recombines TRBV5-6 with TRBJ2-1; D may be TRBD2 (5 bases). In germline, CDR1 is SGHDT, CDR2 YYEEEE. Trimming took 0 bases from V and 9 from J, leaving 22 bases between them. The CDR3 is made up of 17 amino acids. CDR3: CASSLAWPLLTSGEQFF. CDR3 nucleotides: TGTGCCAGCAGCTTGGCCTGGCCTCTGCTAACCAGCGGTGAGCAGTTCTTC.

The chain recombines TRBV20-1 with TRBJ2-7, with D possibly matching TRBD2 (5 bases). The V gene's germline CDR1 is DFQATT and CDR2 SNEGSKA (reference sequence). V lost 4 bases to trimming and J lost 7 bases, with 11 bases between them. The CDR3 totals 11 residues. CDR3 DNA sequence: TGCAGTGCTATAGAGGGCTTGGAGCAGTACTTC. Amino acid sequence: CSAIEGLEQYF.

This clonotype was recorded once. J is TRBJ2-7 and V is TRBV19; 9 bases align to TRBD1. Looked up from germline, CDR1 is LNHDA and CDR2 is SQIVND (reference sequence). V gave up 7 bases and J gave up 1 base; unmatched junction bases: 5. This CDR3 is built from 14 residues. The CDR3 nucleotides read TGTGCCAGTACCCCGGGACAGGGATCCTACGAGCAGTACTTC. Amino acid sequence: CASTPGQGSYEQYF.

This clonotype was seen only a few times. The rearrangement uses TRBV25-1 and TRBJ1-6, with D possibly TRBD1 on 6 matching bases. CDR3 length: 15 residues. Trimming took off 5 bases at V and 5 bases at J, with 13 bases between the two ends. CDR1 is MGHDK, CDR2 SYGVNS, per germline. The CDR3 DNA sequence: TGTGCCAGCAGTACAGGACAGAACGATAATTCACCCCTCCACTTT. This codes for CASSTGQNDNSPLHF. Together with reference TRBV25-1 and TRBJ1-6, the CDR3 gives the full variable domain: EADIYQTPRYLVIGTGKKITLECSQTMGHDKMYWYQQDPGMELHLIHYSYGVNSTEKGDLSSESTVSRIRTEHFPLTLESARPSHTSQYLCASSTGQNDNSPLHFGNGTRLTVT.

V and J are TRBV27 and TRBJ2-1; D may correspond to TRBD1 or TRBD2 (5 bases each). V was pared by 5 bases and J by 5 bases, with 16 bases between. The CDR3 contains 15 residues. Germline V CDR1 and CDR2: MNHEY, SMNVEV (reference sequence). The CDR3 DNA reads TGTGCCAGCAGTCCTCACTCGGGGCTACACAATGAGCAGTTCTTC. It encodes CASSPHSGLHNEQFF.

In its sample, this clonotype was seen many times. The genes are TRBV4-1 and TRBJ2-6; D remains ambiguous. Trimming cost V 4 bases and J 3 bases, with 22 bases left between them. This CDR3 has 19 amino acids. From germline, CDR1 is MGHRA and CDR2 YSYEKL. The CDR3 loop reads CASSPRFQTQLSGANVLTF. The CDR3 nucleotides read TGCGCCAGCAGCCCCCGCTTTCAGACACAACTAAGTGGGGCCAACGTCCTGACTTTC.

This clonotype was seen repeatedly, ten times or more. The J gene is TRBJ2-7, the V gene TRBV7-9, with 10 bases that match TRBD1. Germline values: CDR1 SEHNR, CDR2 FQNEAQ (reference sequence). J lost 4 bases, V lost 5 bases, and 5 bases had no gene match. CDR3 length: 14 residues. The CDR3 protein is CASSRPGQGYEQYF. The CDR3 bases are TGTGCCAGCAGCAGACCGGGACAGGGGTACGAGCAGTACTTC. Full variable domain (rest looked up from reference TRBV7-9 and TRBJ2-7): DTGVSQNPRHKITKRGQNVTFRCDPISEHNRLYWYRQTLGQGPEFLTYFQNEAQLEKSRLLSDRFSAERPKGSFSTLEIQRTEQGDSAMYLCASSRPGQGYEQYFGPGTRLTVT.

This clonotype was seen many times. The rearrangement uses TRBV28 and TRBJ2-7, with TRBD2 identical over 7 bases. The ends lost 4 bases at V and 2 bases at J; junction bases unmatched: 5. The CDR3 has 14 residues. Germline V lookup: CDR1 MDHEN, CDR2 SYDVKM. CDR3 sequence reads: CASSSSSGTYEQYF. The CDR3 DNA is TGTGCCAGCAGTTCGTCTAGCGGTACCTACGAGCAGTACTTC.

The chain combines TRBV27 with TRBJ1-5; D is ambiguous. V dropped 3 bases and J dropped 9 bases, with 12 bases sitting between them. This CDR3 is 13 amino acids long. Germline V gene lookup returns CDR1 MNHEY and CDR2 SMNVEV (reference sequence). The CDR3 sequence is CASSFSRERPQHF. The CDR3 bases are TGTGCCAGCAGTTTTTCCCGTGAGAGGCCCCAGCATTTT.

This clonotype was seen many times. The rearrangement uses TRBV25-1 and TRBJ2-3; D is tentatively TRBD1 or TRBD2 (5 bases each). Between the trimmed V and J ends, which lost 3 bases and 2 bases, there was a span of 12 bases. The germline CDR1 and CDR2 sequences are MGHDK and SYGVNS. The CDR3 is made up of 15 amino acids. The CDR3 nucleotides are TGTGCCAGCAGTGACCCTAGGGACCACACAGATACGCAGTATTTT. Translated, it gives CASSDPRDHTDTQYF.

This clonotype was picked up one time. The junction departs from the called germline gene at one end, perhaps through a read error. J is TRBJ2-3 and V is TRBV7-2; 7 nucleotides align to TRBD2. The CDR3 length is 15 residues. CDR1 is SGHTA and CDR2 is FQGNSA in the germline V gene. CDR3 nucleotide sequence: TGTGCCGGCAGCTTAGACCCCAAGGGAGGGTATACGCAGTATTTT. Its translation is CAGSLDPKGGYTQYF.

Ten or more counts support this clonotype. The V gene is TRBV27, the J gene TRBJ2-5; possible D gene TRBD2, 6 bases. The CDR3 is 16 residues long. Germline V gives CDR1 MNHEY, CDR2 SMNVEV (reference sequence). V was clipped by 5 bases and J by 1 base, with 17 bases between them. The CDR3 reads CASSRRRAGTQETQYF. For the CDR3, the DNA is TGTGCCAGCAGTCGGCGGAGGGCAGGAACCCAAGAGACCCAGTACTTC.

This rearrangement joins TRBV6-2 or TRBV6-3 to TRBJ2-5, with 8 nucleotides matching TRBD1. The CDR3 consists of 16 residues. CDR1 and CDR2 (germline): MNHEY, SVGEGT. V trimming: 0 bases; J trimming: 1 base; junction bases outside the gene matches: 4. For the CDR3, the DNA is TGTGCCAGCAGTTACTCGCAGGGGGCTATCCAAGAGACCCAGTACTTC. It is translated as CASSYSQGAIQETQYF.